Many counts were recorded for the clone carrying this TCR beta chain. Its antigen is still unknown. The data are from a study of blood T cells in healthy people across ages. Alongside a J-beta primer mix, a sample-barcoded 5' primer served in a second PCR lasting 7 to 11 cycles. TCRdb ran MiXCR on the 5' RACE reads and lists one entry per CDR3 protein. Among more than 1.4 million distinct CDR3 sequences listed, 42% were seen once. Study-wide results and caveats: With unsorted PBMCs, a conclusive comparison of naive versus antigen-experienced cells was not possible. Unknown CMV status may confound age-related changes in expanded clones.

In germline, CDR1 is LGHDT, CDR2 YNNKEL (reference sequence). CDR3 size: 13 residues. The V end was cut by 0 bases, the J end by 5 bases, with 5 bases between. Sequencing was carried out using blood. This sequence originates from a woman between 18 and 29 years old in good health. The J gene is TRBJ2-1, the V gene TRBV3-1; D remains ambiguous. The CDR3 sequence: CASSQDNHNEQFF. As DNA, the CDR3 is TGTGCCAGCAGCCAAGACAACCACAATGAGCAGTTCTTC.